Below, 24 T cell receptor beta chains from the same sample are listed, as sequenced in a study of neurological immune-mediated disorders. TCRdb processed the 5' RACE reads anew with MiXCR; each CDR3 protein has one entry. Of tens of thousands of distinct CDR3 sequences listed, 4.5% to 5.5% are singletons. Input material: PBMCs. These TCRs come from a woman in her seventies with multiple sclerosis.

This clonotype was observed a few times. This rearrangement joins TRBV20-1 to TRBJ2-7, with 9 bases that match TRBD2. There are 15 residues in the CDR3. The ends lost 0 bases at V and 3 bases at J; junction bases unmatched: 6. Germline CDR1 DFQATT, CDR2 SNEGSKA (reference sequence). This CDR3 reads CSARESGAGGYEQYF. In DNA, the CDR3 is TGCAGTGCTAGAGAGAGTGGAGCGGGGGGCTACGAGCAGTACTTC.

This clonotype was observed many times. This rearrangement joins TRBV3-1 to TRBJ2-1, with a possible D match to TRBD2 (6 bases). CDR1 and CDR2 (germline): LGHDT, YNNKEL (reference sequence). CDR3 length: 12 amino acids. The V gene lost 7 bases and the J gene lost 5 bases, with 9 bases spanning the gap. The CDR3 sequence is CASTGTDNEQFF. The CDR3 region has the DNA TGTGCCAGCACCGGGACTGACAATGAGCAGTTCTTC.

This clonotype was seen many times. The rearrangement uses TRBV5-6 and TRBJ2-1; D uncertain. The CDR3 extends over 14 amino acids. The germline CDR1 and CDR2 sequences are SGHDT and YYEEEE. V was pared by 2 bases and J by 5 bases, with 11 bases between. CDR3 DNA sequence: TGTGCCAGCAGCTTTCCTAGATCGGACAATGAGCAGTTCTTC. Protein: CASSFPRSDNEQFF.

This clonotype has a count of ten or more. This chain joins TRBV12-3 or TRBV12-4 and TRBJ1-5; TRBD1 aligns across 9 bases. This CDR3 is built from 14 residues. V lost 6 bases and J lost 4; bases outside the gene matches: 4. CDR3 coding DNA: TGTGCCAGCAGCTCCGGGACAGGGAATCAGCCCCAGCATTTT. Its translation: CASSSGTGNQPQHF.

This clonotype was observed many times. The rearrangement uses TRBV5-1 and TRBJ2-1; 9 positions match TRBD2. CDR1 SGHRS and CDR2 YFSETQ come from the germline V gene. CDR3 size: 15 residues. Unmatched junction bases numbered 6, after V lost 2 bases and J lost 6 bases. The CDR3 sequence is CASSFTSGFSNEQFF. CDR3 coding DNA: TGCGCCAGCAGCTTTACTAGCGGGTTTTCCAATGAGCAGTTCTTC.

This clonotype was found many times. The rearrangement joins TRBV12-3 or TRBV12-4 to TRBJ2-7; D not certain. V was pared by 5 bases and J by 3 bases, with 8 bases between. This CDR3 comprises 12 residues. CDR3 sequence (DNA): TGTGCCAGCAGTATCCTCAGCTACGAGCAGTACTTC. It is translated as CASSILSYEQYF.

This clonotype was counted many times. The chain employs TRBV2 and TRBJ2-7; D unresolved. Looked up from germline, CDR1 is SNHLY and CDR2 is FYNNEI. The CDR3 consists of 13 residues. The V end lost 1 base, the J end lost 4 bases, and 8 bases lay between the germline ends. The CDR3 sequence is CASSEGWDYEQYF. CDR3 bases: TGTGCCAGCAGTGAAGGGTGGGATTACGAGCAGTACTTC.

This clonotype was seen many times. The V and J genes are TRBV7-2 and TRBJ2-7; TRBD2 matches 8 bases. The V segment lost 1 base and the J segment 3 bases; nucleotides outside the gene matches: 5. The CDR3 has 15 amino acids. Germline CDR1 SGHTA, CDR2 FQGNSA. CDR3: CASSLVAGGGYEQYF. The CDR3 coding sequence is TGTGCCAGCAGCTTAGTGGCGGGGGGAGGCTACGAGCAGTACTTC.

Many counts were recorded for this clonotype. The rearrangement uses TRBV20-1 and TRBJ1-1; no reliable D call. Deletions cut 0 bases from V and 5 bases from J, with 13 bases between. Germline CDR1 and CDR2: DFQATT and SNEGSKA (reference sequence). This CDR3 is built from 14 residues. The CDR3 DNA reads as TGCAGTGCTAGAGATGCGTGGGGAGGTACTGAAGCTTTCTTT. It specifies CSARDAWGGTEAFF.

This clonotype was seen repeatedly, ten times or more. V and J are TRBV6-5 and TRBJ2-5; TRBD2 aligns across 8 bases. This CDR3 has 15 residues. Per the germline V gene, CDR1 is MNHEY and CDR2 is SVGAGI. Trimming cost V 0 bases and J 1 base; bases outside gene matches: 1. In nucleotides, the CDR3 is TGTGCCAGCAGTTACTCACTAGCGGCCCAAGAGACCCAGTACTTC. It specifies CASSYSLAAQETQYF.

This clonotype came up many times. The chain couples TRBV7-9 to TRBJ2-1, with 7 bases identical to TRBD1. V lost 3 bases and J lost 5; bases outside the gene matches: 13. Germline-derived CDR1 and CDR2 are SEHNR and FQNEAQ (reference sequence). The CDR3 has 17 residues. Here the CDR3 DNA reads TGTGCCAGCAGCTTCCCGGTTTGGGACAGAAGGAACAATGAGCAGTTCTTC. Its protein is CASSFPVWDRRNNEQFF.

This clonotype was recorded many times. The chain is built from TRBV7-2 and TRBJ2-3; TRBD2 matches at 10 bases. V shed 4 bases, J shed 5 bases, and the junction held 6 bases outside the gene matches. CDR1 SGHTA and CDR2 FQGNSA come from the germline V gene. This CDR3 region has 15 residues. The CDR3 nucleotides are TGTGCCAGCAGCTCTGCTAGCGGGGGAGGAGATACGCAGTATTTT. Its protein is CASSSASGGGDTQYF. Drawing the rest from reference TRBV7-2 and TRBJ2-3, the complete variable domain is GAGVSQSPSNKVTEKGKDVELRCDPISGHTALYWYRQSLGQGLEFLIYFQGNSAPDKSGLPSDRFSAERTGGSVSTLTIQRTQQEDSAVYLCASSSASGGGDTQYFGPGTRLTVL.

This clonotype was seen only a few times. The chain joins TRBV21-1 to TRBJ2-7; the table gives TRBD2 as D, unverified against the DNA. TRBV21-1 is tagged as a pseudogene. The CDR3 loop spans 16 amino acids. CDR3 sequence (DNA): TGTGCCAGCAGCAAAGTGGAATATCCGGGACTTAACGAGCAGTACTTC. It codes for CASSKVEYPGLNEQYF.

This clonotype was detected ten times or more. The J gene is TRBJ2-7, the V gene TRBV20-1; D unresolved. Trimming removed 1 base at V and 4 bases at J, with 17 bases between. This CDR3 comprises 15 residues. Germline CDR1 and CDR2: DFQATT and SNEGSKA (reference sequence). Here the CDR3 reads CSARGRRSTTYEQYF. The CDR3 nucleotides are TGCAGTGCTAGAGGACGAAGGTCCACTACTTACGAGCAGTACTTC.

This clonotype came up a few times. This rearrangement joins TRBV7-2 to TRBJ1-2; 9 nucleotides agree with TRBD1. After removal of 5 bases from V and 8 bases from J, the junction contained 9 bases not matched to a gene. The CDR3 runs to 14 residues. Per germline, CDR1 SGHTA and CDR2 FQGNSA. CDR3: CASSEGQGNGGYTF. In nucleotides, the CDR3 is TGTGCCAGCAGCGAGGGACAGGGTAATGGCGGCTACACCTTC.

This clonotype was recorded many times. The chain's CDR3 is CSAETERLSYNEQFF. DNA of the CDR3: TGCAGTGCAGAGACCGAAAGGTTATCCTACAATGAGCAGTTCTTC. This chain links TRBV20-1 with TRBJ2-1, with unresolved D. In germline, CDR1 is DFQATT, CDR2 SNEGSKA (reference sequence). The CDR3 spans 15 residues. V was clipped by 6 bases and J by 1 base, with 16 bases between them.

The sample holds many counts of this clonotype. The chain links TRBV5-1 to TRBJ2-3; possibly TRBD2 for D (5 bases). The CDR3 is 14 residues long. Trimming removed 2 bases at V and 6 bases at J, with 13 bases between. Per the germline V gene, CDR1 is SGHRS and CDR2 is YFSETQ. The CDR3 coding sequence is TGCGCCAGCAGCTTATCTGTTGGGAGTGATACGCAGTATTTT. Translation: CASSLSVGSDTQYF.

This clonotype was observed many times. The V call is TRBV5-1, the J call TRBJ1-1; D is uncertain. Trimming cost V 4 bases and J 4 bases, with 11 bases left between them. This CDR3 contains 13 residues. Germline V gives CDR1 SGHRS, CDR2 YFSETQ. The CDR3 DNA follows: TGCGCCAGCAGCAAGGTAGGGAGCACTGAAGCTTTCTTT. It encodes CASSKVGSTEAFF.

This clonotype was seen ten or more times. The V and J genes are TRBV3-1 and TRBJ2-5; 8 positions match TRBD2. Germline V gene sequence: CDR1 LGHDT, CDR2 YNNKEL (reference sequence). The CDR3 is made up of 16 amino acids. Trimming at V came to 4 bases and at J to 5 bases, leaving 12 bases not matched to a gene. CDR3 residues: CASSLIVAGRRETQYF. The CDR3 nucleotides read TGTGCCAGCAGCCTTATAGTAGCGGGACGTCGGGAGACCCAGTACTTC.

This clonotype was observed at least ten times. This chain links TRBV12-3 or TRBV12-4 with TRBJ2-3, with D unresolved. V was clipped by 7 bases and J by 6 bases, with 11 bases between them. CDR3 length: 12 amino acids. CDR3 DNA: TGTGCCAGCAACTTAAACACGGATACGCAGTATTTT. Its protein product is CASNLNTDTQYF.

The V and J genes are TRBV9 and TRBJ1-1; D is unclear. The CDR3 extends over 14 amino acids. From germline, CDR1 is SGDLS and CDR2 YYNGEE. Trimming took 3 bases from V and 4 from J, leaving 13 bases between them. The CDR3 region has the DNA TGTGCCAGCAGCGCGACATACGGGTCCACTGAAGCTTTCTTT. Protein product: CASSATYGSTEAFF.

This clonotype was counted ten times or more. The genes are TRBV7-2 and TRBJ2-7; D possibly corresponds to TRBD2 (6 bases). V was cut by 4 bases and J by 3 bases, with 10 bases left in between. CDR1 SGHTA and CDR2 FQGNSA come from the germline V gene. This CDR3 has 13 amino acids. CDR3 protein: CASSSLSGYEQYF. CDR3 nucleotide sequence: TGTGCCAGCAGCTCACTTAGCGGCTACGAGCAGTACTTC. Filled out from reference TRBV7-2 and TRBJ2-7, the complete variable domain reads GAGVSQSPSNKVTEKGKDVELRCDPISGHTALYWYRQSLGQGLEFLIYFQGNSAPDKSGLPSDRFSAERTGGSVSTLTIQRTQQEDSAVYLCASSSLSGYEQYFGPGTRLTVT.

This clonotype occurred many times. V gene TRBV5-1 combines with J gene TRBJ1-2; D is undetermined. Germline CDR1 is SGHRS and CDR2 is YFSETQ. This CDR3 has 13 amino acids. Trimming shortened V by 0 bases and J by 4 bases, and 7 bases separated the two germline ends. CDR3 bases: TGCGCCAGCAGCTTGGCTTCGACCTATGGCTACACCTTC. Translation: CASSLASTYGYTF.

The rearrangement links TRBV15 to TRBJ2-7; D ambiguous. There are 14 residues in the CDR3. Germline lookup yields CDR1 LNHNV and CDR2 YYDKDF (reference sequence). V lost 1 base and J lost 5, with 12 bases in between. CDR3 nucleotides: TGTGCCACCAGCAGAGGCCCGGGCTCAGACGAGCAGTACTTC. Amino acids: CATSRGPGSDEQYF. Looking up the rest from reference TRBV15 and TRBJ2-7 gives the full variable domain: DAMVIQNPRYQVTQFGKPVTLSCSQTLNHNVMYWYQQKSSQAPKLLFHYYDKDFNNEADTPDNFQSRRPNTSFCFLDIRSPGLGDTAMYLCATSRGPGSDEQYFGPGTRLTVT.